Following are 28 T cell receptor beta chains from one sample sequenced in a study of shared clonotypes between healthy human individuals. The assay was immunoSEQ multiplex PCR, and TCRdb's table has in-frame clones only and misses some. Found here are roughly 1,800,000 clones, 85% to 95% of them singletons; the top ten hold approximately 1%. CD45RO-negative cells were positively selected for CCR7, leaving out terminally differentiated effector memory CD45RA+ cells. Input material: naive CD8+ T cells sorted from blood. These receptors all come from a man between 18 and 29 years old in good health.

This sequence joins TRBV6-6 and TRBJ1-4; D is unclear. Germline CDR1 and CDR2: MNHNY and SVGAGI (reference sequence). V lost 7 bases, J lost 0 bases, and 3 bases lay in between. The CDR3 consists of 12 residues. The CDR3 loop is CASMSTNEKLFF. For the CDR3, the DNA is TGTGCCAGCATGTCAACTAATGAAAAACTGTTTTTT.

This chain joins TRBV9 and TRBJ1-4; D is possibly TRBD1 (5 bases). V was clipped by 0 bases and J by 5 bases, with 23 bases between them. The CDR3 is 19 amino acids. From germline, CDR1 is SGDLS and CDR2 YYNGEE. The CDR3 coding sequence is TGTGCCAGCAGCGTAGATGATGGACTATTGGGGGAGGTCAATGAAAAACTGTTTTTT. Its translation: CASSVDDGLLGEVNEKLFF.

The chain is built from TRBV15 and TRBJ1-1; no definite D call. Germline V gene sequence: CDR1 LNHNV, CDR2 YYDKDF (reference sequence). The V and J ends lost 5 bases and 1 base respectively, with 8 bases between them. This CDR3 is 13 amino acids long. The CDR3 protein is CATSPLENTEAFF. The CDR3 DNA follows: TGTGCCACCAGCCCCTTGGAGAACACTGAAGCTTTCTTT. Using reference TRBV15 and TRBJ1-1 for the parts outside the CDR3, the full variable domain is DAMVIQNPRYQVTQFGKPVTLSCSQTLNHNVMYWYQQKSSQAPKLLFHYYDKDFNNEADTPDNFQSRRPNTSFCFLDIRSPGLGDTAMYLCATSPLENTEAFFGQGTRLTVV.

The chain is built from TRBV6-5 and TRBJ2-7, with 7 bases aligning to TRBD2. The CDR3 covers 12 residues. The V gene's germline CDR1 is MNHEY and CDR2 SVGAGI. The V gene end was trimmed by 4 bases and the J gene end by 5 bases; junction bases not matched to a gene: 2. The CDR3 loop reads CASSFGLDEQYF. CDR3 nucleotide sequence: TGTGCCAGCAGTTTCGGACTAGACGAGCAGTACTTC.

This chain joins TRBV13 and TRBJ2-7; D may be TRBD2 (5 bases). Germline CDR1 and CDR2: PRHDT and FYEKMQ (reference sequence). V lost 4 bases and J 1 base, leaving 11 bases between the germline ends. This CDR3 is 14 amino acids long. The DNA of the CDR3 is TGTGCCAGCAGCTCCAGGCGGGCATCCTACGAGCAGTACTTC. The encoded protein is CASSSRRASYEQYF.

J is TRBJ1-1 and V is TRBV7-8, with unresolved D. The V and J ends lost 2 bases and 0 bases respectively, with 19 bases between them. The CDR3 consists of 18 residues. Per germline, CDR1 SGHVS and CDR2 FQNEAQ. As DNA, the CDR3 is TGTGCCAGCAGCTTACGGTTAGTTGGCGGAGAATTGAACACTGAAGCTTTCTTT. As protein: CASSLRLVGGELNTEAFF.

This chain joins TRBV7-9 and TRBJ2-7; maybe TRBD2 (5 bases). From germline, CDR1 is SEHNR and CDR2 FQNEAQ (reference sequence). The ends were cut back, 1 base at V and 2 bases at J, with 12 bases in the middle. The CDR3 extends over 15 amino acids. The CDR3 here is CASSLDSGNPYEQYF. The CDR3 nucleotides read TGTGCCAGCAGCTTAGACTCGGGGAATCCCTACGAGCAGTACTTC.

CDR3 sequence: CAISIQGTEAFF. The CDR3 DNA sequence: TGTGCCATCAGTATACAGGGGACTGAAGCTTTCTTT. V usage is TRBV10-3 and J usage is TRBJ1-1; 7 bases are shared with TRBD1. V gave up 5 bases and J gave up 5 bases; unmatched junction bases: 2. The germline gives CDR1 ENHRY, CDR2 SYGVKD. The CDR3 is made up of 12 amino acids.

This chain joins TRBV6-5 and TRBJ2-7; D is undetermined. CDR1 MNHEY and CDR2 SVGAGI come from the germline V gene. This CDR3 region has 14 residues. Trimming removed 6 bases from V and 3 bases from J, with 15 bases in between. The CDR3 here is CASSPGGPNYEQYF. CDR3 coding DNA: TGTGCCAGCAGCCCCGGCGGCCCGAACTACGAGCAGTACTTC.

The sample holds one count of this clone. This chain links TRBV13 with TRBJ2-7; 11 bases line up with TRBD1. Germline V gives CDR1 PRHDT, CDR2 FYEKMQ (reference sequence). This CDR3 region has 15 residues. V lost 4 bases and J lost 9; bases outside the gene matches: 11. As DNA, the CDR3 is TGTGCCAGCAGCTCACCGGGACAGGGGGAGCTTGGGCAGTACTTC. It specifies CASSSPGQGELGQYF. The complete variable domain, with remaining parts taken from reference TRBV13 and TRBJ2-7, reads AAGVIQSPRHLIKEKRETATLKCYPIPRHDTVYWYQQGPGQDPQFLISFYEKMQSDKGSIPDRFSAQQFSDYHSELNMSSLELGDSALYFCASSSPGQGELGQYFGPGTRLTVT.

The chain carries TRBV7-9 and TRBJ1-1, with 7 bases that match TRBD1. Germline CDR1 and CDR2: SEHNR and FQNEAQ (reference sequence). Germline trimming cut 5 bases from V and 8 bases from J; bases unmatched to any gene: 5. The CDR3 extends over 12 amino acids. The CDR3 DNA sequence: TGTGCCAGCAGCACCGGGACAGTGGAAGCTTTCTTT. Its protein product is CASSTGTVEAFF.

This chain uses TRBV29-1 with TRBJ2-2; maybe TRBD2 (5 bases). Germline CDR1 reads SQVTM; CDR2 reads ANQGSEA. V shed 7 bases and J shed 9 bases, with 18 bases lying between them. The CDR3 totals 13 residues. Written as DNA, the CDR3 is TGCAGCGCGGGGTGGCTGAATGAGCGGGAGCTGTTTTTT. Encoded protein: CSAGWLNERELFF.

This clone was found once. The gene calls are TRBV6-5 and TRBJ1-1; the match to TRBD1 covers 7 bases. Germline trimming cut 7 bases from V and 5 bases from J; bases unmatched to any gene: 13. The germline gives CDR1 MNHEY, CDR2 SVGAGI. The CDR3 covers 15 residues. CDR3 in amino acids: CASTKGDSGGTEAFF. DNA for the CDR3: TGTGCCAGCACCAAGGGGGACAGCGGAGGTACTGAAGCTTTCTTT.

The chain employs TRBV9 and TRBJ2-7; D possibly matches TRBD1 or TRBD2 (5 bases each). Germline CDR1 reads SGDLS; CDR2 reads YYNGEE. V was clipped by 3 bases and J by 0 bases, with 7 bases between them. The CDR3 totals 13 residues. This chain's CDR3 is CASSGDLSYEQYF. The CDR3 DNA reads TGTGCCAGCAGCGGGGACCTCTCCTACGAGCAGTACTTC.

This rearrangement joins TRBV9 to TRBJ2-2, with no clear D. Germline V gene sequence: CDR1 SGDLS, CDR2 YYNGEE. This CDR3 region has 14 residues. The germline V and J ends were trimmed by 2 bases and 1 base, with 6 bases remaining between them. This CDR3 is CASSVTQNTGELFF. The CDR3 DNA is TGTGCCAGCAGCGTGACACAGAACACCGGGGAGCTGTTTTTT.

The rearrangement links TRBV15 to TRBJ1-3; D is unresolved. CDR3 size: 13 residues. The germline V gene has CDR1 LNHNV and CDR2 YYDKDF (reference sequence). V lost 5 bases to trimming and J lost 7 bases, with 12 bases between them. The CDR3 loop reads CATSETGENTIYF. The CDR3 bases are TGTGCCACCAGCGAGACGGGAGAGAACACCATATATTTT.

V and J are TRBV2 and TRBJ1-4; tentative D call: TRBD1 (6 bases). This CDR3 has 14 residues. Germline CDR1 is SNHLY and CDR2 is FYNNEI. V shed 2 bases and J shed 7 bases, with 11 bases lying between them. The CDR3 DNA sequence: TGTGCCAGCAGTGAATGGGGGGCTAGTGAAAAACTGTTTTTT. Protein: CASSEWGASEKLFF.

The chain employs TRBV28 and TRBJ2-7, with unresolved D. The CDR3 has 11 amino acids. Germline V gene data show CDR1 as MDHEN and CDR2 as SYDVKM. Trimming pared 4 bases from V and 3 bases from J, leaving 4 bases between. CDR3 coding DNA: TGTGCCAGCAGTTCCGTCTACGAGCAGTACTTC. This translates into CASSSVYEQYF.

This clone was found once. The chain joins TRBV25-1 to TRBJ2-5, with TRBD1 identical over 7 bases. The germline CDR1 and CDR2 sequences are MGHDK and SYGVNS. Trimming removed 1 base from V and 9 bases from J; junction bases left unmatched: 14. This CDR3 contains 16 residues. The CDR3 DNA is TGTGCCAGCAGTGAATCTTCCAAGACAGGGCAGGTCGCCCAGTACTTC. This encodes CASSESSKTGQVAQYF.

The gene calls are TRBV7-2 and TRBJ2-3; D possibly corresponds to TRBD1 (5 bases). This CDR3 is built from 13 residues. The V gene lost 8 bases and the J gene lost 5 bases, with 14 bases spanning the gap. Germline assignment: CDR1 SGHTA and CDR2 FQGNSA. The CDR3 spells CASQGPEGDTQYF. The CDR3 DNA follows: TGTGCCAGCCAGGGTCCGGAAGGAGATACGCAGTATTTT.

The chain employs TRBV14 and TRBJ2-2; D perhaps matches TRBD2 (6 bases). CDR3 length equals 18 residues. The V gene lost 0 bases and the J gene lost 1 base, with 15 bases spanning the gap. CDR1 is SGHDN, CDR2 FVKESK, per germline. CDR3 protein: CASSQEGPREENTGELFF. CDR3 sequence (DNA): TGTGCCAGCAGCCAAGAGGGGCCTAGGGAGGAGAACACCGGGGAGCTGTTTTTT.

This clone was detected once. V and J are TRBV19 and TRBJ2-3; possibly TRBD2 for D (6 bases). The V end was cut by 4 bases, the J end by 2 bases, with 16 bases between. From germline, CDR1 is LNHDA and CDR2 SQIVND (reference sequence). CDR3 length: 16 amino acids. CDR3 sequence: CASSTELALITDTQYF. The CDR3 DNA follows: TGTGCCAGTAGTACGGAACTAGCACTGATCACAGATACGCAGTATTTT.

This chain uses TRBV27 with TRBJ2-3; TRBD1 agrees at 8 bases. V lost 2 bases and J lost 2; bases outside the gene matches: 6. Germline values: CDR1 MNHEY, CDR2 SMNVEV (reference sequence). The CDR3 runs to 16 residues. CDR3 region: CASSLLTGGYTDTQYF. The CDR3 bases are TGTGCCAGCAGTTTACTTACAGGGGGGTACACAGATACGCAGTATTTT.

The chain links TRBV5-6 to TRBJ2-1; 9 bases agree with TRBD2. Germline V CDR1 and CDR2: SGHDT, YYEEEE. J gave up 6 bases and V 4 bases, and 11 bases lay outside the gene matches. This CDR3 contains 16 residues. CDR3 sequence: CASSLAGGGAVNEQFF. The CDR3 region has the DNA TGTGCCAGCAGCCTTGCAGGCGGGGGGGCCGTCAATGAGCAGTTCTTC.

This chain uses TRBV11-3 with TRBJ2-3, with D perhaps matching TRBD2 (5 bases). Germline V gives CDR1 SGHNT, CDR2 YENEEA. CDR3 length equals 15 residues. V shed 6 bases and J shed 2 bases, with 15 bases lying between them. The CDR3 DNA sequence: TGTGCCAGCAGGACACTAGAAACCGCCACAGATACGCAGTATTTT. Its protein product is CASRTLETATDTQYF.

This chain connects TRBV2 to TRBJ2-3, with a tentative D call TRBD1 (6 bases). Between the trimmed V and J ends, which lost 2 bases and 1 base, there was a span of 7 bases. In germline, CDR1 is SNHLY, CDR2 FYNNEI. CDR3 length: 14 residues. The CDR3 bases are TGTGCCAGCAGTGAATGGGGGCGCACAGATACGCAGTATTTT. It specifies CASSEWGRTDTQYF.

The V and J genes are TRBV5-4 and TRBJ2-7; no clear D gene. From germline, CDR1 is SGHNT and CDR2 YYREEE (reference sequence). The V gene lost 0 bases and the J gene lost 4 bases, with 8 bases spanning the gap. The CDR3 has 13 residues. CDR3 nucleotide sequence: TGTGCCAGCAGCTTGGGCATAGATTACGAGCAGTACTTC. Its protein product is CASSLGIDYEQYF.

The rearrangement links TRBV2 to TRBJ1-1; D remains unclear. Trimming shortened V by 7 bases and J by 6 bases, and 18 bases separated the two germline ends. Germline V CDR1 and CDR2: SNHLY, FYNNEI. The CDR3 has 14 amino acids. The CDR3: CASTPGRANPEAFF. The CDR3 DNA follows: TGTGCCAGCACCCCCGGGAGGGCCAACCCTGAAGCTTTCTTT.